The next 30 T cell receptor beta chains were all read from a single sample in a study of T cells in Graves' hyperthyroidism and ophthalmopathy. Amplified TCR beta CDR3 regions derived from RNA transcripts. During a first-round RT-PCR of the TCR CDR3, the HTBI primer set was used. TCRdb recomputed calls from the multiplex PCR reads with MiXCR, one row per CDR3 protein. The data hold around 390,000 distinct CDR3 sequences, with roughly 14% observed a single time. Sequenced input: blood. The source of these receptors is a woman younger than 45 with Graves' ophthalmopathy.

This clonotype was counted at least ten times. J is TRBJ2-1 and V is TRBV7-3, with 14 bases lining up with TRBD2. This CDR3 contains 16 residues. V gave up 6 bases and J gave up 2 bases; unmatched junction bases: 3. From germline, CDR1 is SGHTA and CDR2 FQGTGA. DNA of the CDR3: TGTGCCAGCAGTCTGACTAGCGGGGGGGCCTACAATGAGCAGTTCTTC. Its translation is CASSLTSGGAYNEQFF.

This clonotype was seen many times. The chain uses TRBV11-2 and TRBJ2-3, with D unresolved. Germline CDR1 SGHAT, CDR2 FQNNGV. Between the trimmed V and J ends, which lost 1 base and 5 bases, there was a span of 13 bases. This CDR3 has 15 residues. For the CDR3, the DNA is TGTGCCAGCAGCTTAGCCGTCCAGCTTCTAGATACGCAGTATTTT. Translating it yields CASSLAVQLLDTQYF.

On this clonotype itself: This may be a read error, as it is one base from a much larger clone. This chain joins TRBV10-3 and TRBJ2-3; D not resolved. The CDR3 loop spans 13 amino acids. Germline CDR1 is ENHRY and CDR2 is SYGVKD. CDR3 sequence reads: CSISEVDIDTQYF. The CDR3 DNA is TGTTCCATCAGTGAGGTTGATATAGATACGCAGTATTTT.

This clonotype was observed at least ten times. This rearrangement joins TRBV30 to TRBJ1-4; D gene ambiguous. Germline V gene sequence: CDR1 GTSNPN, CDR2 SVGIG (reference sequence). Trimming shortened V by 7 bases and J by 5 bases, and 5 bases separated the two germline ends. The CDR3 is made up of 10 amino acids. The CDR3 bases are TGTGCCTACTTAAATGAAAAACTGTTTTTT. This encodes CAYLNEKLFF. The complete variable domain, with remaining parts taken from reference TRBV30 and TRBJ1-4, reads SQTIHQWPATLVQPVGSPLSLECTVEGTSNPNLYWYRQAAGRGLQLLFYSVGIGQISSEVPQNLSASRPQDRQFILSSKKLLLSDSGFYLCAYLNEKLFFGSGTQLSVL.

The sample holds many counts of this clonotype. The rearrangement uses TRBV3-1 and TRBJ1-1; 7 positions match TRBD1. V lost 1 base to trimming and J lost 3 bases; unmatched junction nucleotides: 2. The length of the CDR3 is 14 residues. The germline gives CDR1 LGHDT, CDR2 YNNKEL (reference sequence). The CDR3: CASSQGRGHTEAFF. The CDR3 coding sequence is TGTGCCAGCAGCCAAGGAAGGGGGCACACTGAAGCTTTCTTT.

This clonotype was recorded many times. The chain carries TRBV12-3 or TRBV12-4 and TRBJ1-2; maybe TRBD1 (6 bases). The ends were cut back, 4 bases at V and 4 bases at J, with 22 bases in the middle. The CDR3 sequence is 17 residues long. For the CDR3, the DNA is TGTGCCAGCAGTTCGCCCTCGGACAGAAAAACCGTCTATGGCTACACCTTC. Translated, it gives CASSSPSDRKTVYGYTF.

This clonotype has at least ten counts. CDR3: CASSFSRDGEKLFF. The CDR3 DNA follows: TGTGCCAGCAGTTTTTCCCGGGACGGGGAAAAACTGTTTTTT. The rearrangement links TRBV7-9 to TRBJ1-4, with D possibly matching TRBD1 (5 bases). The CDR3 is 14 residues long. Germline assignment: CDR1 SEHNR and CDR2 FQNEAQ (reference sequence). V was cut by 6 bases and J by 8 bases, with 16 bases left in between.

This clonotype has a count of ten or more. The rearrangement links TRBV6-1 to TRBJ2-1; perhaps TRBD1 as D (6 bases). The length of the CDR3 is 15 residues. Trimming removed 3 bases at V and 3 bases at J, with 12 bases between. Germline V gene lookup returns CDR1 MNHNS and CDR2 SASEGT. For the CDR3, the DNA is TGTGCCAGCAGTGAGGCAAGACAGGTCTACAATGAGCAGTTCTTC. This sequence encodes CASSEARQVYNEQFF.

This clonotype was recorded at least ten times. This chain connects TRBV29-1 to TRBJ1-1; TRBD1 agrees at 11 bases. Trimming took 6 bases from V and 4 from J; bases not matched to a gene: 7. CDR3 length equals 14 residues. Germline CDR1 reads SQVTM; CDR2 reads ANQGSEA. The CDR3 sequence: CSVNRDRGVTEAFF. For the CDR3, the DNA is TGCAGCGTGAATCGGGACAGGGGGGTCACTGAAGCTTTCTTT.

Note on this clonotype: One base away lies a much larger clone, so this may be a sequencing read error. The rearrangement links TRBV20-1 to TRBJ2-1; D perhaps matches TRBD1 (5 bases). Germline values: CDR1 DFQATT, CDR2 SNEGSKA (reference sequence). The CDR3 spans 15 residues. The CDR3 DNA reads as TGCAGTGCTAGAGATCTGGGGCTCTCCTACAGTGAGCAGTTCTTC. It is translated as CSARDLGLSYSEQFF.

This clonotype was seen at least ten times. This chain connects TRBV28 to TRBJ2-1; TRBD1 aligns across 7 bases. Per the germline V gene, CDR1 is MDHEN and CDR2 is SYDVKM. The CDR3 is 13 amino acids. V lost 6 bases, J lost 6 bases, and 5 bases stayed unmatched. CDR3 nucleotide sequence: TGTGCCAGCAGAAGACAGGGATTCAATGAGCAGTTCTTC. Protein product: CASRRQGFNEQFF.

There are many counts of this clonotype. This chain connects TRBV15 to TRBJ1-1; the D is unclear. Germline V gene sequence: CDR1 LNHNV, CDR2 YYDKDF (reference sequence). The V and J ends lost 2 bases and 2 bases respectively, with 6 bases between them. The length of the CDR3 is 13 residues. The CDR3, as DNA: TGTGCCACCAGCAGAAACCTTAACACTGAAGCTTTCTTT. This gives the protein CATSRNLNTEAFF. The full variable domain, its missing parts supplied by reference TRBV15 and TRBJ1-1, is DAMVIQNPRYQVTQFGKPVTLSCSQTLNHNVMYWYQQKSSQAPKLLFHYYDKDFNNEADTPDNFQSRRPNTSFCFLDIRSPGLGDTAMYLCATSRNLNTEAFFGQGTRLTVV.

This clonotype has ten or more counts. The rearrangement joins TRBV7-8 to TRBJ1-1, with D possibly TRBD1 on 5 matching bases. The germline V gene encodes CDR1 SGHVS and CDR2 FQNEAQ. This CDR3 region has 16 residues. The germline V and J ends were trimmed by 6 bases and 0 bases, with 17 bases remaining between them. CDR3 nucleotide sequence: TGTGCCAGCAGAACGATTACCGGGACGGTGAACACTGAAGCTTTCTTT. Its translation is CASRTITGTVNTEAFF. The full variable domain, rest sourced from reference TRBV7-8 and TRBJ1-1, is GAGVSQSPRYKVAKRGQDVALRCDPISGHVSLFWYQQALGQGPEFLTYFQNEAQLDKSGLPSDRFFAERPEGSVSTLKIQRTQQEDSAVYLCASRTITGTVNTEAFFGQGTRLTVV.

This clonotype was seen many times. This chain connects TRBV7-8 to TRBJ2-1; D perhaps matches TRBD2 (6 bases). This CDR3 has 14 amino acids. Trimming cost V 3 bases and J 3 bases, with 9 bases left between them. Germline CDR1 SGHVS, CDR2 FQNEAQ. CDR3 protein: CASSLGLDYNEQFF. CDR3 nucleotide sequence: TGTGCCAGCAGCTTGGGACTCGACTACAATGAGCAGTTCTTC. The full variable domain, in which reference TRBV7-8 and TRBJ2-1 provide the parts outside the CDR3, is GAGVSQSPRYKVAKRGQDVALRCDPISGHVSLFWYQQALGQGPEFLTYFQNEAQLDKSGLPSDRFFAERPEGSVSTLKIQRTQQEDSAVYLCASSLGLDYNEQFFGPGTRLTVL.

This clonotype was picked up many times. The V gene is TRBV19, the J gene TRBJ2-1, with TRBD2 matching 8 bases. CDR3 length: 16 residues. With V trimmed by 6 bases and J by 7 bases, 14 bases remained unmatched. Germline CDR1 reads LNHDA; CDR2 reads SQIVND (reference sequence). The CDR3 bases are TGTGCCAGTAGAAGCCTCCGGGGCGGGGGGACGAATGAGCAGTTCTTC. Encoded protein: CASRSLRGGGTNEQFF.

This clonotype occurred a few times. The J gene is TRBJ2-7, the V gene TRBV30; 8 positions match TRBD2. The junction had 2 bases not matched to a gene; V was cut back by 1 base and J by 3 bases. This CDR3 has 13 amino acids. Germline CDR1 and CDR2: GTSNPN and SVGIG (reference sequence). CDR3 nucleotides: TGTGCCTGGAGTGGGCTAGCGGGCTACGAGCAGTACTTC. This codes for CAWSGLAGYEQYF. Using reference TRBV30 and TRBJ2-7 for the parts outside the CDR3, the full variable domain is SQTIHQWPATLVQPVGSPLSLECTVEGTSNPNLYWYRQAAGRGLQLLFYSVGIGQISSEVPQNLSASRPQDRQFILSSKKLLLSDSGFYLCAWSGLAGYEQYFGPGTRLTVT.

This clonotype was recorded at least ten times. V usage is TRBV27 and J usage is TRBJ2-2, with a tentative D call TRBD2 (6 bases). The V gene lost 5 bases and the J gene lost 3 bases, with 10 bases spanning the gap. Germline lookup yields CDR1 MNHEY and CDR2 SMNVEV (reference sequence). The CDR3 loop spans 14 amino acids. CDR3: CASSVGRYTGELFF. CDR3 bases: TGTGCCAGCAGTGTAGGGAGGTACACCGGGGAGCTGTTTTTT.

This clonotype has ten or more counts. The chain uses TRBV3-1 and TRBJ2-7; D is uncertain. The CDR3 consists of 14 residues. V shed 4 bases and J shed 4 bases, with 14 bases lying between them. Per germline, CDR1 LGHDT and CDR2 YNNKEL (reference sequence). Written as DNA, the CDR3 is TGTGCCAGCAGCCCAGTTCACAGCGAGTACGAGCAGTACTTC. Encoded protein: CASSPVHSEYEQYF.

This clonotype was observed a handful of times. The junction differs from germline at one of its ends, possibly a read error. The V gene is TRBV9, the J gene TRBJ2-7; TRBD1 agrees at 9 bases. Germline V gene data show CDR1 as SGDLS and CDR2 as YYNGEE. The length of the CDR3 is 15 residues. CDR3 nucleotide sequence: TGTGTCAGCAGCGTGGGGGGACAGGGATACTACGAGCAGTACTTC. Its translation: CVSSVGGQGYYEQYF.

This clonotype was counted at least ten times. The chain uses TRBV27 and TRBJ2-7; D is perhaps TRBD1 or TRBD2 (6 bases each). Germline-derived CDR1 and CDR2 are MNHEY and SMNVEV (reference sequence). V was shortened by 3 bases and J by 2 bases, with 14 bases between the two germline ends. CDR3 length: 15 residues. Here the CDR3 DNA reads TGTGCCAGCAGTTTCGGTAGGGGGGCCACCTACGAGCAGTACTTC. Amino acid sequence: CASSFGRGATYEQYF.

This clonotype was seen ten or more times. V gene TRBV6-6 combines with J gene TRBJ2-5; D is possibly TRBD1 (6 bases). V lost 0 bases to trimming and J lost 1 base, with 12 bases between them. CDR1 and CDR2 from the germline V gene are MNHNY and SVGAGI (reference sequence). The CDR3 totals 16 residues. This CDR3 reads CASSYSGTPLQETQYF. DNA of the CDR3: TGTGCCAGCAGTTACTCGGGGACACCCCTCCAAGAGACCCAGTACTTC.

This clonotype came up many times. The chain joins TRBV7-2 to TRBJ1-6; D gene unclear. The CDR3 totals 11 residues. Germline values: CDR1 SGHTA, CDR2 FQGNSA. Trimming left V 7 bases short and J 7 bases short, with 5 bases between. The DNA of the CDR3 is TGTGCCAGCACCTCAAATTCACCCCTCCACTTT. Translation: CASTSNSPLHF.

The rearrangement joins TRBV6-1 to TRBJ2-7, with 9 nucleotides matching TRBD1. The V segment lost 9 bases and the J segment 1 base; nucleotides outside the gene matches: 13. This CDR3 region has 16 residues. Looked up from germline, CDR1 is MNHNS and CDR2 is SASEGT. The CDR3 coding sequence is TGTGCCAGTAAAACCCGCGGGACAGGGAAATCCTACGAGCAGTACTTC. Its protein is CASKTRGTGKSYEQYF.

In its sample, this clonotype was seen many times. The chain links TRBV15 to TRBJ2-3; TRBD2 is a possible D gene (5 bases). The V gene lost 5 bases and the J gene lost 0 bases, with 15 bases spanning the gap. The CDR3 has 16 residues. Germline CDR1 LNHNV, CDR2 YYDKDF (reference sequence). The CDR3 spells CATSSGSRGSTDTQYF. The DNA for the CDR3 is TGTGCCACCAGCTCCGGATCCCGGGGTAGCACAGATACGCAGTATTTT. The full variable domain, rest sourced from reference TRBV15 and TRBJ2-3, is DAMVIQNPRYQVTQFGKPVTLSCSQTLNHNVMYWYQQKSSQAPKLLFHYYDKDFNNEADTPDNFQSRRPNTSFCFLDIRSPGLGDTAMYLCATSSGSRGSTDTQYFGPGTRLTVL.

This clonotype was seen ten or more times. The junction departs from the called germline gene at one end, perhaps through a read error. This rearrangement joins TRBV20-1 to TRBJ1-1, with a possible D match to TRBD1 (5 bases). Looked up from germline, CDR1 is DFQATT and CDR2 is SNEGSKA (reference sequence). The CDR3 is 14 residues long. The CDR3: CCAGEGPEHTESFF. CDR3 nucleotide sequence: TGCTGTGCTGGGGAGGGACCGGAGCACACTGAATCTTTCTTT.

The V and J genes are TRBV13 and TRBJ2-1; TRBD2 agrees at 11 bases. Germline lookup yields CDR1 PRHDT and CDR2 FYEKMQ (reference sequence). CDR3 length: 16 residues. V dropped 5 bases and J dropped 6; count of bases not matched to a gene: 9. As DNA, the CDR3 is TGTGCCAGCAGCGGGATGACTAGCGGGGCGGTCAATGAGCAGTTCTTC. Amino acids: CASSGMTSGAVNEQFF.

This clonotype was detected many times. V gene TRBV3-1 combines with J gene TRBJ2-7; possibly TRBD2 for D (6 bases). Trimming pared 4 bases from V and 7 bases from J, leaving 17 bases between. The CDR3 has 14 residues. Per the germline V gene, CDR1 is LGHDT and CDR2 is YNNKEL (reference sequence). The CDR3, as DNA: TGTGCCAGCAGCCCCGATGTGTGGGGAGGAGAGCAGTACTTC. Translated: CASSPDVWGGEQYF.

This chain uses TRBV7-9 with TRBJ2-7, with D tentatively TRBD1 (6 bases). Germline V gives CDR1 SEHNR, CDR2 FQNEAQ (reference sequence). CDR3 length: 15 residues. The ends were cut back, 5 bases at V and 5 bases at J, with 19 bases in the middle. CDR3 loop: CASSPPDRAENEQYF. The CDR3 coding sequence is TGTGCCAGCAGCCCCCCGGACAGAGCCGAAAACGAGCAGTACTTC. Filled out from reference TRBV7-9 and TRBJ2-7, the complete variable domain reads DTGVSQNPRHKITKRGQNVTFRCDPISEHNRLYWYRQTLGQGPEFLTYFQNEAQLEKSRLLSDRFSAERPKGSFSTLEIQRTEQGDSAMYLCASSPPDRAENEQYFGPGTRLTVT.

This chain joins TRBV7-9 and TRBJ1-6; D remains ambiguous. Germline V gene lookup returns CDR1 SEHNR and CDR2 FQNEAQ (reference sequence). This CDR3 spans 15 amino acids. V dropped 5 bases and J dropped 7 bases, with 15 bases sitting between them. CDR3 bases: TGTGCCAGCAGCCGGGATCGGGCTGGGAATTCACCCCTCCACTTT. Translating it yields CASSRDRAGNSPLHF.

This clonotype was counted between two and nine times. This rearrangement joins TRBV19 to TRBJ2-3, with D tentatively TRBD2 (6 bases). Germline V CDR1 and CDR2: LNHDA, SQIVND (reference sequence). V shed 3 bases and J shed 1 base, with 11 bases lying between them. The CDR3 is made up of 15 amino acids. The CDR3 loop reads CASSMRGGGTDTQYF. The CDR3 coding sequence is TGTGCCAGTAGTATGAGGGGCGGGGGCACAGATACGCAGTATTTT.